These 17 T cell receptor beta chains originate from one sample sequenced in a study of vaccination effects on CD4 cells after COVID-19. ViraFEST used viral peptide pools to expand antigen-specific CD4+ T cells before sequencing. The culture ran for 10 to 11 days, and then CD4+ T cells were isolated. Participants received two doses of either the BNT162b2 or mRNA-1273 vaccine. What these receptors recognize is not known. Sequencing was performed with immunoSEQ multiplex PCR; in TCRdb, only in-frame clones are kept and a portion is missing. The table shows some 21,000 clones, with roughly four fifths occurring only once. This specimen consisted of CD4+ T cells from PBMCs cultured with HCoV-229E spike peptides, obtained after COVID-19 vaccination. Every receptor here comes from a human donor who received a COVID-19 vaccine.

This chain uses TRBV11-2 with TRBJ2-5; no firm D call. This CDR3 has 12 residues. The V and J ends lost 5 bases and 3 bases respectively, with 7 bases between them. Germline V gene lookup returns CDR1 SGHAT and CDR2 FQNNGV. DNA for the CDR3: TGTGCCAGCAGCCCCTCCGAAGAGACCCAGTACTTC. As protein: CASSPSEETQYF.

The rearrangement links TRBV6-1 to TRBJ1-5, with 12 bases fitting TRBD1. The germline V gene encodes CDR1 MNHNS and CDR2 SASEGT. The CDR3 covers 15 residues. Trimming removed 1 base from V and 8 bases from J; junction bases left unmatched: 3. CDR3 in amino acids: CASSEEGQGAEPQHF. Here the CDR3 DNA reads TGTGCCAGCAGTGAAGAGGGACAGGGGGCTGAGCCCCAGCATTTT.

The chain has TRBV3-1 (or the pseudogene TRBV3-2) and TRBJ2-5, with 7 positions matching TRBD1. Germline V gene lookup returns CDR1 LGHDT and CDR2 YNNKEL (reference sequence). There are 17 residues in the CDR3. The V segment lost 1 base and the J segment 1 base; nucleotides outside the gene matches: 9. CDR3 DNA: TGTGCCAGCAGCCAAGTGGTATCGGGACAGCCCCAAGAGACCCAGTACTTC. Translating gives CASSQVVSGQPQETQYF.

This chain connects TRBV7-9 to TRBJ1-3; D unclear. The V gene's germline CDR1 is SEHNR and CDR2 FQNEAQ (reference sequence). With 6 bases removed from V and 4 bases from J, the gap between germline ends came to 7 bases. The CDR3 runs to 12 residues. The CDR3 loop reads CASRSRGNTIYF. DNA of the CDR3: TGTGCCAGCAGATCACGAGGAAACACCATATATTTT.

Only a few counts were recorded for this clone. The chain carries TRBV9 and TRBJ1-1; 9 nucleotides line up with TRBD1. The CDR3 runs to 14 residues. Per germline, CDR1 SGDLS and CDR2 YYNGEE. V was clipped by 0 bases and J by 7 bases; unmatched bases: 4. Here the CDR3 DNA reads TGTGCCAGCAGCGTAGAGGGACAGGGAATTGAAGCTTTCTTT. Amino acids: CASSVEGQGIEAFF.

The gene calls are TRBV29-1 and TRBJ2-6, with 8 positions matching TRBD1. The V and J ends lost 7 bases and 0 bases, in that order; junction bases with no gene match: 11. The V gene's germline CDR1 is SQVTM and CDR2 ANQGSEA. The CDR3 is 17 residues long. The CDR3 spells CSAPGQEVPSGANVLTF. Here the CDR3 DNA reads TGCAGCGCCCCGGGACAGGAGGTCCCCTCTGGGGCCAACGTCCTGACTTTC.

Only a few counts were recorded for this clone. The CDR3 is CASSLSRTELYGYTF. CDR3 DNA: TGTGCCAGCAGCTTATCGAGGACAGAGCTCTATGGCTACACCTTC. The V gene is TRBV7-9, the J gene TRBJ1-2; a weak D match, TRBD1 (6 bases). The CDR3 length is 15 residues. Germline V gene lookup returns CDR1 SEHNR and CDR2 FQNEAQ (reference sequence). The V end lost 2 bases, the J end lost 4 bases, and 14 bases lay between the germline ends.

The CDR3 nucleotides are TGTGCCAGCAGTAACAGGGAATGGACCGGGGAGCTGTTTTTT. It is translated as CASSNREWTGELFF. V and J are TRBV6-4 and TRBJ2-2, with D maybe TRBD1 (6 bases). This CDR3 comprises 14 residues. Per germline, CDR1 MRHNA and CDR2 SNTAGT. V lost 5 bases and J lost 5, with 12 bases in between.

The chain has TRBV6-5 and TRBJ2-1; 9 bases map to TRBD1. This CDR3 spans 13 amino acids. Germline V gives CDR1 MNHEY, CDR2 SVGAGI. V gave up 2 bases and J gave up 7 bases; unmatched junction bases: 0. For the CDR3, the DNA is TGTGCCAGCAGTTACGACAGGGGGAATGAGCAGTTCTTC. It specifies CASSYDRGNEQFF.

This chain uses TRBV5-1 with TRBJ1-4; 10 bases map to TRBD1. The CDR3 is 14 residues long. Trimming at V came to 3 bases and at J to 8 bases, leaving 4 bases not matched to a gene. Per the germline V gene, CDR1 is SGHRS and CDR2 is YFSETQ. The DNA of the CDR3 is TGCGCCAGCAGCTCGGGACAGGGGTACGAAAAACTGTTTTTT. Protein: CASSSGQGYEKLFF. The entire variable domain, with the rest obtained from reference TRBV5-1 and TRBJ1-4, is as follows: KAGVTQTPRYLIKTRGQQVTLSCSPISGHRSVSWYQQTPGQGLQFLFEYFSETQRNKGNFPGRFSGRQFSNSRSEMNVSTLELGDSALYLCASSSGQGYEKLFFGSGTQLSVL.

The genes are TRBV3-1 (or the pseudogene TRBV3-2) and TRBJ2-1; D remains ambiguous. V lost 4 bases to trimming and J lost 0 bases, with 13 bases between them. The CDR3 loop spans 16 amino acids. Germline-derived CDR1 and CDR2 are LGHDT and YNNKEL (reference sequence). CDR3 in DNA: TGTGCCAGCAGCCGACCGGTTGGCGGCTCCTACAATGAGCAGTTCTTC. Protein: CASSRPVGGSYNEQFF.

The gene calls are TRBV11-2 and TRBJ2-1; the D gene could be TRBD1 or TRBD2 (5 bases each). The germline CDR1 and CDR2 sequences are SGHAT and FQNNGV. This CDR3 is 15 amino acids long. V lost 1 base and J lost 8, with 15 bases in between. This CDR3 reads CASSLGPQRGDEQFF. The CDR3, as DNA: TGTGCCAGCAGCTTAGGCCCCCAGCGAGGGGATGAGCAGTTCTTC.

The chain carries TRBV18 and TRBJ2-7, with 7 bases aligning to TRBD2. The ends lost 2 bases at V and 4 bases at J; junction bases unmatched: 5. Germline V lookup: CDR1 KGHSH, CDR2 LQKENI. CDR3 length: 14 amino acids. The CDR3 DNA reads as TGTGCCAGCTCACCAGGGCGGGAGCTTTACGAGCAGTACTTC. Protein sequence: CASSPGRELYEQYF.

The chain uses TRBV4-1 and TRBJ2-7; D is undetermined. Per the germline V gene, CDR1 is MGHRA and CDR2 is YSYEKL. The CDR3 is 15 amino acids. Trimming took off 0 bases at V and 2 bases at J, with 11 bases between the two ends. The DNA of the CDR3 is TGCGCCAGCAGCCAAGATGAAAGGACCCCCTACGAGCAGTACTTC. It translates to CASSQDERTPYEQYF.

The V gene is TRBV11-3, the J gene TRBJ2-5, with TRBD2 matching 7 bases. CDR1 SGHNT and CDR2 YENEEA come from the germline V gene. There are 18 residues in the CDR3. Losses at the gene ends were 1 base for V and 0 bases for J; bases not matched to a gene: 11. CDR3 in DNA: TGTGCCAGCAGCTTAGCAGGGTCCCTCCGGGGGGACCAAGAGACCCAGTACTTC. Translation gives CASSLAGSLRGDQETQYF.

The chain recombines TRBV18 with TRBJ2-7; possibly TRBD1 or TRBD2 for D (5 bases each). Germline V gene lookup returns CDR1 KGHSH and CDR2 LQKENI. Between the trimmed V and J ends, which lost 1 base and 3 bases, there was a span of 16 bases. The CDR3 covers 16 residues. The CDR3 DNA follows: TGTGCCAGCTCACCACTGTCCGGGACGGCCGTCTACGAGCAGTACTTC. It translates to CASSPLSGTAVYEQYF.

CDR3 bases: TGTGCCAGCAGTGAAAGGACTAGCGGGAGACCAGATACGCAGTATTTT. Protein sequence: CASSERTSGRPDTQYF. V usage is TRBV6-1 and J usage is TRBJ2-3, with 13 bases aligning to TRBD2. After removal of 2 bases from V and 4 bases from J, the junction contained 3 bases not matched to a gene. In germline, CDR1 is MNHNS, CDR2 SASEGT. The CDR3 loop spans 16 amino acids.